This T cell receptor (beta chain) was captured in a study of response to subunit inactivated influenza vaccine. Study findings and constraints: With each seasonal influenza vaccination, the authors suggested, few new T cells are recruited.

TCRdb redid the calling of the RT-PCR reads with MiXCR, one entry per CDR3 protein. The sample carries about 500,000 distinct CDR3 sequences, approximately 6.9% recorded once. Looked up from germline, CDR1 is SGHRS and CDR2 is YFSETQ. This CDR3 has 15 residues. The ends were cut back, 4 bases at V and 2 bases at J, with 15 bases in the middle. A remark on this clonotype: Its antigen is undetermined.

The chain combines TRBV5-1 with TRBJ2-5; possibly TRBD2 for D (6 bases). The TCR originated in a man aged 50 to 75 who received an inactivated influenza vaccine. The sequences come from PBMCs from blood, collected 23 months after vaccination. The CDR3 reads CASSPDGLSQETQYF. CDR3 in DNA: TGCGCCAGCAGCCCGGACGGACTATCTCAAGAGACCCAGTACTTC.